The 16 T cell receptor beta chains below were found in one sample sequenced in a study of cytomegalovirus exposure and HLA in healthy donors. Both 60 Vbeta primers and 13 Jbeta primers went into the PCR. Repertoires were generated with immunoSEQ multiplex PCR, while TCRdb's copy carries only in-frame clones and drops some. This listing includes around 140,000 clones. The sample was PBMCs. These receptors all come from a male donor in good health and CMV-seronegative.

J is TRBJ1-1 and V is TRBV19, with a possible D match to TRBD1 (5 bases). The CDR3 length is 14 residues. V was trimmed by 4 bases and J by 0 bases, leaving 9 bases between them. The V gene's germline CDR1 is LNHDA and CDR2 SQIVND (reference sequence). The CDR3 region has the DNA TGTGCCAGTAGTACGGGGACTTTGAACACTGAAGCTTTCTTT. Amino acid sequence: CASSTGTLNTEAFF.

The chain employs TRBV7-9 and TRBJ2-7; 9 bases match TRBD1. Unmatched junction bases numbered 5, after V lost 5 bases and J lost 0 bases. Germline V gene data show CDR1 as SEHNR and CDR2 as FQNEAQ (reference sequence). This CDR3 has 15 amino acids. The CDR3 sequence is CASSHRDRDSYEQYF. CDR3 sequence (DNA): TGTGCCAGCAGCCACCGGGACAGGGACTCCTACGAGCAGTACTTC. Full variable domain (rest looked up from reference TRBV7-9 and TRBJ2-7): DTGVSQNPRHKITKRGQNVTFRCDPISEHNRLYWYRQTLGQGPEFLTYFQNEAQLEKSRLLSDRFSAERPKGSFSTLEIQRTEQGDSAMYLCASSHRDRDSYEQYFGPGTRLTVT.

CDR3 sequence: CASSLVGLAGGYEQYF. DNA of the CDR3: TGTGCCAGCAGCTTAGTGGGACTAGCGGGAGGATACGAGCAGTACTTC. The chain joins TRBV7-6 to TRBJ2-7, with 15 bases fitting TRBD2. This CDR3 spans 16 amino acids. After removal of 1 base from V and 4 bases from J, the junction contained 2 bases not matched to a gene. Per germline, CDR1 SGHVS and CDR2 FNYEAQ.

CDR3 protein: CASSYAGQGPYEQYF. Written as DNA, the CDR3 is TGTGCCAGCAGTTACGCGGGACAGGGTCCCTACGAGCAGTACTTC. The chain is built from TRBV6-5 and TRBJ2-7, with 9 bases identical to TRBD1. The length of the CDR3 is 15 residues. V lost 2 bases to trimming and J lost 2 bases; unmatched junction nucleotides: 4. CDR1 MNHEY and CDR2 SVGAGI come from the germline V gene.

The genes are TRBV2 and TRBJ2-1, with no clear D. V was trimmed by 3 bases and J by 5 bases, leaving 20 bases between them. The CDR3 runs 17 residues. The V gene's germline CDR1 is SNHLY and CDR2 FYNNEI. In nucleotides, the CDR3 is TGTGCCAGCAGTGATTCCTATGAGGTGGATCCCCACAATGAGCAGTTCTTC. It translates to CASSDSYEVDPHNEQFF.

This chain joins TRBV5-1 and TRBJ2-3; the match to TRBD1 covers 7 bases. The junction had 6 bases not matched to a gene; V was cut back by 2 bases and J by 3 bases. Per the germline V gene, CDR1 is SGHRS and CDR2 is YFSETQ. The CDR3 runs 15 residues. CDR3 in DNA: TGCGCCAGCAGCTTACCGGGACAGTCAACAGATACGCAGTATTTT. It yields the protein CASSLPGQSTDTQYF.

CDR3: CASSYGTSYNEQFF. The CDR3 region has the DNA TGTGCCAGCAGTTACGGGACTAGTTACAATGAGCAGTTCTTC. The chain is built from TRBV6-5 and TRBJ2-1; 8 nucleotides line up with TRBD2. Germline V gene lookup returns CDR1 MNHEY and CDR2 SVGAGI. This CDR3 has 14 residues. The ends lost 2 bases at V and 4 bases at J; junction bases unmatched: 1.

V and J are TRBV28 and TRBJ1-2; 8 bases match TRBD1. V shed 6 bases, J shed 4 bases, and the junction held 4 bases outside the gene matches. The CDR3 extends over 13 amino acids. From germline, CDR1 is MDHEN and CDR2 SYDVKM. The CDR3 DNA is TGTGCCAGCAGCCCAGGGGGCGTCTATGGCTACACCTTC. The encoded protein is CASSPGGVYGYTF.

The V gene is TRBV6-1, the J gene TRBJ1-2; D perhaps matches TRBD1 (5 bases). Trimming took off 2 bases at V and 4 bases at J, with 17 bases between the two ends. This CDR3 region has 16 residues. CDR1 and CDR2 (germline): MNHNS, SASEGT. The CDR3 here is CASSEKSPGSSYGYTF. The CDR3 region has the DNA TGTGCCAGCAGTGAAAAATCGCCAGGGTCGAGCTATGGCTACACCTTC.

V and J are TRBV18 and TRBJ1-2; 7 nucleotides agree with TRBD1. The CDR3 is 12 amino acids. CDR1 KGHSH and CDR2 LQKENI come from the germline V gene. V lost 3 bases to trimming and J lost 6 bases; unmatched junction nucleotides: 1. The CDR3 DNA reads as TGTGCCAGCTCACCGGACAGGCATGGCTACACCTTC. Translated, it gives CASSPDRHGYTF.

CDR3 nucleotide sequence: TGTGCCAGCAGCTTGGTCGGGAACACCGGGGAGCTGTTTTTT. This codes for CASSLVGNTGELFF. The J gene is TRBJ2-2, the V gene TRBV7-8; D not certain. From germline, CDR1 is SGHVS and CDR2 FQNEAQ. The germline V and J ends were trimmed by 3 bases and 1 base, with 6 bases remaining between them. This CDR3 spans 14 amino acids.

The chain links TRBV25-1 to TRBJ1-1; D not resolved. The CDR3 is 15 amino acids. CDR1 is MGHDK and CDR2 is SYGVNS in the germline V gene. V was shortened by 4 bases and J by 7 bases, with 19 bases between the two germline ends. The CDR3 loop is CASSAPGGRPDEAFF. In nucleotides, the CDR3 is TGTGCCAGCAGTGCCCCAGGTGGTCGGCCGGATGAAGCTTTCTTT.

The genes are TRBV12-5 and TRBJ1-1; 7 bases align to TRBD1. There are 14 residues in the CDR3. Germline assignment: CDR1 LGHNT and CDR2 FRNRAP. Losses at the gene ends were 4 bases for V and 3 bases for J; bases not matched to a gene: 5. CDR3 sequence: CASGSPGQYTEAFF. CDR3 nucleotides: TGTGCTAGTGGTTCGCCGGGACAGTACACTGAAGCTTTCTTT.

V gene TRBV30 combines with J gene TRBJ2-2, with no clear D. The CDR3 has 12 amino acids. The germline V gene has CDR1 GTSNPN and CDR2 SVGIG (reference sequence). Trimming cost V 5 bases and J 6 bases, with 10 bases left between them. In DNA form, the CDR3 reads TGTGCCTGGCAAGCTGCGGCCGGGGAGCTGTTTTTT. This sequence encodes CAWQAAAGELFF.

The chain is built from TRBV5-1 and TRBJ2-1; 7 bases fit TRBD2. Germline V CDR1 and CDR2: SGHRS, YFSETQ. V was pared by 1 base and J by 0 bases, with 4 bases of the junction left unmatched. The CDR3 totals 16 residues. As DNA, the CDR3 is TGCGCCAGCAGCTTGATGGGCGGGAGCTCCTACAATGAGCAGTTCTTC. Its protein product is CASSLMGGSSYNEQFF.

The chain employs TRBV19 and TRBJ1-5, with D possibly being TRBD1 (6 bases). The CDR3 has 14 residues. V was shortened by 1 base and J by 5 bases, with 9 bases between the two germline ends. Germline loops: CDR1 LNHDA, CDR2 SQIVND (reference sequence). The CDR3 region is CASSIGQVYQPQHF. CDR3 sequence (DNA): TGTGCCAGTAGTATAGGACAGGTATATCAGCCCCAGCATTTT. The full variable domain, completed using reference TRBV19 and TRBJ1-5, is DGGITQSPKYLFRKEGQNVTLSCEQNLNHDAMYWYRQDPGQGLRLIYYSQIVNDFQKGDIAEGYSVSREKKESFPLTVTSAQKNPTAFYLCASSIGQVYQPQHFGDGTRLSIL.